This T cell receptor (beta chain) originates from a study of shared clonotypes between healthy human individuals. Concerning this clone itself: Its specificity is unknown. Other DNA sequences in the same sample also yield this CDR3.

General study results and limits: The study generally estimated greater richness for naive than memory subsets.

Healthy adults negative for HIV, lacking recent acute infections or vaccinations, served as donors. The run depth of the assay was deep. Original methodology: As immunoSEQ supplied junction-only sequences (without quality scores), filtering differed. Sequencing was performed with immunoSEQ multiplex PCR; in TCRdb, only in-frame clones are kept and a portion is missing. That table gives V, J and clone size, and the DNA gave D and trimming. The sample records hundreds of thousands of clones, around 73% being singletons. This TCR was sampled from a young woman in good health. The sequenced material came from memory CD4+ T cells sorted from blood. The sample's subset: CD45RA-negative fraction.

The CDR3 reads CASRGTGTYEQYF. The CDR3 coding sequence is TGTGCCAGCAGGGGGACAGGAACCTACGAGCAGTACTTC. The chain carries TRBV2 and TRBJ2-7, with TRBD1 matching 8 bases. The CDR3 covers 13 residues. With 6 bases clipped from V and 2 bases from J, the junction kept 3 bases outside the gene matches. Germline lookup yields CDR1 SNHLY and CDR2 FYNNEI.